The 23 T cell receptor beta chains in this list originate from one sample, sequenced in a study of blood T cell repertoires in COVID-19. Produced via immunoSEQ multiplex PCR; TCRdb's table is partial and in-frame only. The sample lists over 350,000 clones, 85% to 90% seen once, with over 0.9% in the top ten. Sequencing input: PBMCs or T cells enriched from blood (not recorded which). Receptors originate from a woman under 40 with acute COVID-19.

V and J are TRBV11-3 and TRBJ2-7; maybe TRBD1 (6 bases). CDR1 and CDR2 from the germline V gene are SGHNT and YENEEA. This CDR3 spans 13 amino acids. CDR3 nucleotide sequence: TGTGCTTGCCAGGGGTTCTTCTCCTACGAGCAGTACTTC. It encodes CACQGFFSYEQYF.

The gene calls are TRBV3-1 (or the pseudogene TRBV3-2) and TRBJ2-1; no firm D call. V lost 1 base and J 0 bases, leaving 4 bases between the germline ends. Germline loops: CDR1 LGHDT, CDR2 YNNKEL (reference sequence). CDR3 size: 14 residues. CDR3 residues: CASSQAYSYNEQFF. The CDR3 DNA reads TGTGCCAGCAGCCAAGCCTACTCCTACAATGAGCAGTTCTTC.

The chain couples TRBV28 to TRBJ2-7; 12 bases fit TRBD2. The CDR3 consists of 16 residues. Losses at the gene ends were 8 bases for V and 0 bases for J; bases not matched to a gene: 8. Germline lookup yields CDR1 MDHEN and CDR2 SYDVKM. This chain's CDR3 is CASGITSGGPSYEQYF. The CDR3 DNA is TGTGCCAGCGGAATTACTAGCGGGGGGCCCTCCTACGAGCAGTACTTC. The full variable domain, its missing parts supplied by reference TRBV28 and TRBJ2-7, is DVKVTQSSRYLVKRTGEKVFLECVQDMDHENMFWYRQDPGLGLRLIYFSYDVKMKEKGDIPEGYSVSREKKERFSLILESASTNQTSMYLCASGITSGGPSYEQYFGPGTRLTVT.

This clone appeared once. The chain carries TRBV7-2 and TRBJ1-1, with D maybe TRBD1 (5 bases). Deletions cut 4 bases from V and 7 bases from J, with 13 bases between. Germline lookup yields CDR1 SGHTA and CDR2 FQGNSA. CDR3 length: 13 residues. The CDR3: CASSSYAGDEAFF. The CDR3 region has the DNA TGTGCCAGCAGCTCCTACGCGGGGGATGAAGCTTTCTTT.

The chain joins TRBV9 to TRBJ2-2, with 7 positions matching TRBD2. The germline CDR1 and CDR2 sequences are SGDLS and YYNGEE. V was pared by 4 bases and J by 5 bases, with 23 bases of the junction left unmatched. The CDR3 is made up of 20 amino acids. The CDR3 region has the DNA TGTGCCAGCAGCCCTAGCAAAGGTCTTACGGCGGGGGAGGGAACCGGGGAGCTGTTTTTT. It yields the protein CASSPSKGLTAGEGTGELFF. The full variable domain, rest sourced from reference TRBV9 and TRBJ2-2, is DSGVTQTPKHLITATGQRVTLRCSPRSGDLSVYWYQQSLDQGLQFLIQYYNGEERAKGNILERFSAQQFPDLHSELNLSSLELGDSALYFCASSPSKGLTAGEGTGELFFGEGSRLTVL.

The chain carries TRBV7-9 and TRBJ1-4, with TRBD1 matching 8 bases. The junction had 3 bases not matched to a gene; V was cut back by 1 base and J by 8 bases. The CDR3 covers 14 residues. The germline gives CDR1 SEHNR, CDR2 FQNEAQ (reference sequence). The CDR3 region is CASSLEGTGEKLFF. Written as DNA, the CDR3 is TGTGCCAGCAGCTTAGAAGGGACAGGAGAAAAACTGTTTTTT. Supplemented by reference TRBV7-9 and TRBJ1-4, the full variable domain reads DTGVSQNPRHKITKRGQNVTFRCDPISEHNRLYWYRQTLGQGPEFLTYFQNEAQLEKSRLLSDRFSAERPKGSFSTLEIQRTEQGDSAMYLCASSLEGTGEKLFFGSGTQLSVL.

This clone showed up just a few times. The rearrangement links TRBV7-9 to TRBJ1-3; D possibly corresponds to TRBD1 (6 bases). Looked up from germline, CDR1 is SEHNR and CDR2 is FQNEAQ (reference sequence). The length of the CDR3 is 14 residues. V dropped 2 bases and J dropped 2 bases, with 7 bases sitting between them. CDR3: CASSLTGTGNTIYF. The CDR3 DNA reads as TGTGCCAGCAGCTTAACAGGGACTGGAAACACCATATATTTT.

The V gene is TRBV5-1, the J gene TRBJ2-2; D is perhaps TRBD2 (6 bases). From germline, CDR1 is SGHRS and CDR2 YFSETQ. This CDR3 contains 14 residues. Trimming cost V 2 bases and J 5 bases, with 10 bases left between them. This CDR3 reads CASSLLGGTGELFF. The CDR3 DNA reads TGCGCCAGCAGCTTACTCGGGGGTACCGGGGAGCTGTTTTTT.

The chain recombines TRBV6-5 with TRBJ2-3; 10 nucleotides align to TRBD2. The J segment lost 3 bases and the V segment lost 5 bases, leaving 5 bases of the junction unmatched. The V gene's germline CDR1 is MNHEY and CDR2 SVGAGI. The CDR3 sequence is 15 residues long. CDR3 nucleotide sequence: TGTGCCAGCAGTCGCTGGACTAGCGGAACAGATACGCAGTATTTT. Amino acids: CASSRWTSGTDTQYF.

CDR3 sequence reads: CASSEVSRLSEQYF. CDR3 DNA: TGCGCCAGCAGTGAAGTATCACGACTAAGCGAGCAGTACTTC. The V call is TRBV10-2, the J call TRBJ2-7, with a weak D call TRBD2 (5 bases). CDR3 length: 14 residues. The germline CDR1 and CDR2 sequences are WSHSY and SAAADI. V lost 3 bases and J lost 6, with 15 bases in between.

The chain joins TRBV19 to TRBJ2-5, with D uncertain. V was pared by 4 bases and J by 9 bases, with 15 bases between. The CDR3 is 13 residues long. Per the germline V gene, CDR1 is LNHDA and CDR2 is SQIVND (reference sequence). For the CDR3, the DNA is TGTGCCAGTAGTACACCCGGGTCTCGGGCCCAGTACTTC. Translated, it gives CASSTPGSRAQYF.

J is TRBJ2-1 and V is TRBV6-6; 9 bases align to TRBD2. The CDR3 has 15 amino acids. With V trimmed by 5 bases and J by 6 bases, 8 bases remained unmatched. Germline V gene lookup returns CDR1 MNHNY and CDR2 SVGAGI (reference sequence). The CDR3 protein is CASSRGTSSGNEQFF. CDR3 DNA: TGTGCCAGCAGTCGCGGGACTAGCAGTGGCAATGAGCAGTTCTTC.

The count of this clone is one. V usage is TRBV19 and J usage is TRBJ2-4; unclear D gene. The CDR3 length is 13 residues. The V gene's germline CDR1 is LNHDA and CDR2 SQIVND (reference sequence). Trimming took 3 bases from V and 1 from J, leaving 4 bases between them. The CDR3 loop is CASSIRAKNIQYF. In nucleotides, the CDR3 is TGTGCCAGTAGTATCAGGGCCAAAAACATTCAGTACTTC.

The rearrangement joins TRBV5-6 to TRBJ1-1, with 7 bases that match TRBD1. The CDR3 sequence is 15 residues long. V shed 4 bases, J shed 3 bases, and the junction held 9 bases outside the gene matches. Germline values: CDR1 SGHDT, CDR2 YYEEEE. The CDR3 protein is CASSGLTGFDTEAFF. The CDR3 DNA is TGTGCCAGCAGCGGATTGACAGGGTTCGACACTGAAGCTTTCTTT.

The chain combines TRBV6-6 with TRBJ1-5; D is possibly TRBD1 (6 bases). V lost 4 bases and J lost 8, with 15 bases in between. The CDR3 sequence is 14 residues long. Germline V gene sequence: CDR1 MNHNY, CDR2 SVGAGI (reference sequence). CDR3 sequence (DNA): TGTGCCAGCAGTTCCCCCGCCAGGGGTGAGCCCCAGCATTTT. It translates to CASSSPARGEPQHF.

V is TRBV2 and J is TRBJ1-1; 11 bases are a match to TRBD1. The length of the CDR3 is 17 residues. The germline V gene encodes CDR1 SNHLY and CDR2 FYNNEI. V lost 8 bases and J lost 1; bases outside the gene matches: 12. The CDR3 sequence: CASFSLRTGGGNTEAFF. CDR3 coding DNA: TGTGCCAGCTTCAGTTTGCGGACAGGGGGCGGGAACACTGAAGCTTTCTTT.

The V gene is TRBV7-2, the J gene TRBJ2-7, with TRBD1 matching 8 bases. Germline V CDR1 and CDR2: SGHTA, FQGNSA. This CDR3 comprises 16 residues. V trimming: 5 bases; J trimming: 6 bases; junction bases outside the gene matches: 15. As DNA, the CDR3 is TGTGCCAGCAGCCCTTATAGGGACAGGATTACAAGCGAGCAGTACTTC. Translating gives CASSPYRDRITSEQYF.

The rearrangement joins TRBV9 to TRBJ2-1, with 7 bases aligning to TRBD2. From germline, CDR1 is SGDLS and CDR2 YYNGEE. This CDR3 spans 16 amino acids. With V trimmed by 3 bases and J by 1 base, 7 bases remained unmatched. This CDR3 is CASSGQGGESYNEQFF. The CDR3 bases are TGTGCCAGCAGCGGTCAGGGAGGGGAATCCTACAATGAGCAGTTCTTC.

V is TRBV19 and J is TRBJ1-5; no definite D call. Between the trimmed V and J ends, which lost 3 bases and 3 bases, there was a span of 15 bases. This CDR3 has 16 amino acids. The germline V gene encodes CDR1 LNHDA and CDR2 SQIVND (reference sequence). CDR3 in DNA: TGTGCCAGTAGTATGGTGCAGGCAGTACTCAATCAGCCCCAGCATTTT. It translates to CASSMVQAVLNQPQHF. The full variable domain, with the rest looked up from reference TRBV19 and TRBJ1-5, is DGGITQSPKYLFRKEGQNVTLSCEQNLNHDAMYWYRQDPGQGLRLIYYSQIVNDFQKGDIAEGYSVSREKKESFPLTVTSAQKNPTAFYLCASSMVQAVLNQPQHFGDGTRLSIL.

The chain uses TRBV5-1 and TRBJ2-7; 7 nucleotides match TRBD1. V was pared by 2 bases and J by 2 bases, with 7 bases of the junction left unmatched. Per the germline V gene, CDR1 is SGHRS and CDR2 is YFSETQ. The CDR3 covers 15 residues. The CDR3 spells CASSFGWGQTYEQYF. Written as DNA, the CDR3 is TGCGCCAGCAGCTTTGGGTGGGGACAGACCTACGAGCAGTACTTC.

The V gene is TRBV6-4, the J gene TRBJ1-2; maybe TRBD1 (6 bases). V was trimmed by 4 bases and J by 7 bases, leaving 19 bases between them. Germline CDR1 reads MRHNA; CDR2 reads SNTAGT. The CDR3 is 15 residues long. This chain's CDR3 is CASSVGTYAIPGYTF. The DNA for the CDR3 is TGTGCCAGCAGTGTTGGGACATACGCTATTCCTGGCTACACCTTC.

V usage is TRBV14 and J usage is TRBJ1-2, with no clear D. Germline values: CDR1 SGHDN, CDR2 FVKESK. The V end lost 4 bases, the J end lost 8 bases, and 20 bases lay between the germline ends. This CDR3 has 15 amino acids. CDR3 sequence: CASSRSGSSVSGYTF. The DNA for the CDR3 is TGTGCCAGCAGCCGTTCCGGGTCCAGCGTGAGCGGCTACACCTTC.

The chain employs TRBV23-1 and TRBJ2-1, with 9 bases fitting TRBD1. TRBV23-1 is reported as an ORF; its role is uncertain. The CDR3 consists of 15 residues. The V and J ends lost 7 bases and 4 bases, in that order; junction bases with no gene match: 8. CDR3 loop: CASTQRDRAYNEQFF. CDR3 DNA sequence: TGCGCCAGCACCCAAAGGGACAGGGCGTACAATGAGCAGTTCTTC.